A single sample is the source of the 4 T cell receptor beta chains below, sequenced in a study of T cell responses to AZD1222 COVID-19 vaccine. Only in-frame clones appear in the TCRdb table, and some are missing; sequencing was by immunoSEQ multiplex PCR. The table includes about 110,000 clones, about 86% detected once. Here the sequenced sample was peripheral blood, taken on day 0 of AZD1222 vaccination. The receptor source for this set is an adult in good health.

The rearrangement uses TRBV5-1 and TRBJ1-3, with 8 positions matching TRBD1. The J segment lost 4 bases and the V segment lost 4 bases, leaving 13 bases of the junction unmatched. Germline V gives CDR1 SGHRS, CDR2 YFSETQ. The CDR3 sequence is 17 residues long. DNA of the CDR3: TGCGCCAGCAGCCAACAAGGACAGGGTTCTTTCGGAAACACCATATATTTT. Translated, it gives CASSQQGQGSFGNTIYF.

This clone was detected a few times. For the CDR3, the DNA is TGTGCCAGCAGCCCGGCGCCAGTTCCCGAGCAGTACTTC. It specifies CASSPAPVPEQYF. This rearrangement joins TRBV21-1 to TRBJ2-7. TRBV21-1 is assigned pseudogene status. This CDR3 spans 13 amino acids.

V is TRBV15 and J is TRBJ1-5, with 9 bases aligning to TRBD1. This CDR3 has 17 residues. V dropped 3 bases and J dropped 6; count of bases not matched to a gene: 12. Germline assignment: CDR1 LNHNV and CDR2 YYDKDF (reference sequence). This chain's CDR3 is CATSSEYGTGYPQPQHF. CDR3 in DNA: TGTGCCACCAGCAGCGAATACGGGACAGGGTACCCTCAGCCCCAGCATTTT.

The chain links TRBV5-1 to TRBJ2-2, with 11 bases matching TRBD2. V lost 0 bases, J lost 1 base, and 5 bases stayed unmatched. The CDR3 spans 18 residues. In germline, CDR1 is SGHRS, CDR2 YFSETQ. DNA of the CDR3: TGCGCCAGCAGCTTGGTTTTTACTAGCGGGGGGAACACCGGGGAGCTGTTTTTT. Translation: CASSLVFTSGGNTGELFF.